This T cell receptor beta chain was obtained from a study of shared clonotypes between healthy human individuals. In the naive CD8 group, cells lacked CD45RO and were positively selected for CCR7, so terminally differentiated effector memory CD45RA+ cells were left out. Everyone who donated was a Caucasian adult who lived in Nashville, Tennessee. With V trimmed by 5 bases and J by 1 base, 13 bases remained unmatched. Germline CDR1 reads SEHNR; CDR2 reads FQNEAQ (reference sequence). The CDR3 contains 17 residues. In the original analysis: ImmunoSEQ output lacked quality scores and full-length reads, limiting matched filtering. The assay was immunoSEQ multiplex PCR, and TCRdb's table has in-frame clones only and misses some. That table furnishes V, J and clone size, whereas the DNA furnished D and trimming. The sample has hundreds of thousands of clones; 80% to 95% are singletons. Regarding this clone: The target antigen is unknown.

Regarding the study as a whole: Since donors were few, the genetic and exposure-history diversity represented was limited. Only blood samples were collected, and tissue repertoires likely differ.

Sequencing was carried out using naive CD8+ T cells sorted from blood. The rearrangement joins TRBV7-9 to TRBJ1-2, with 7 nucleotides matching TRBD1. The TCR sequence derives from a young man in good health. This chain's CDR3 is CASSNRGQQERNYGYTF. CDR3 bases: TGTGCCAGCAGCAACAGGGGACAGCAAGAACGTAACTATGGCTACACCTTC. The full variable domain, its missing parts supplied by reference TRBV7-9 and TRBJ1-2, is DTGVSQNPRHKITKRGQNVTFRCDPISEHNRLYWYRQTLGQGPEFLTYFQNEAQLEKSRLLSDRFSAERPKGSFSTLEIQRTEQGDSAMYLCASSNRGQQERNYGYTFGSGTRLTVV.